This T cell receptor beta chain was documented in a study of blood T cell repertoires in COVID-19. In the study's own analysis: By means of reference gene primer amplification, nucleated cell counts were estimated. The protocol was immunoSEQ multiplex PCR, while the TCRdb copy is restricted to in-frame clones and leaves out a portion. The D gene and trimming were derived from the DNA, and the V and J assignments and clone size from that table. Of fewer than 250,000 clones listed, over 90% are singletons. The receptor was derived from a man aged 25 to 40 with COVID-19, enrolled during active disease. Material for sequencing was peripheral blood.

CDR3 sequence reads: CASSNSRGRGDEQYF. CDR3 nucleotides: TGTGCCAGCAGTAATTCCCGGGGCAGGGGAGACGAGCAGTACTTC. The J gene is TRBJ2-7, the V gene TRBV5-5, with a tentative D call TRBD1 (6 bases). Trimming took off 5 bases at V and 5 bases at J, with 20 bases between the two ends. The CDR3 consists of 15 residues. The germline V gene has CDR1 SGHKS and CDR2 YYEKEE (reference sequence).